This TCR beta chain was captured in a study of blood T cell repertoires in COVID-19. Study-wide background: COVID-19 samples collected from the United States, Italy and Spain covered acute and convalescent phases. PBMCs, B-cell-depleted T cells, or T cells were the source of the cDNA or gDNA that made up the material.

V lost 10 bases to trimming and J lost 5 bases; unmatched junction nucleotides: 15. Germline loops: CDR1 MDHEN, CDR2 SYDVKM. CDR3 length: 15 amino acids. In the authors' methods: Nucleated cell number was recorded as an estimate derived from reference gene primer amplification. Assay: immunoSEQ multiplex PCR; the TCRdb copy retains only in-frame clones and omits some. D and trimming come from the DNA, and the V and J calls and clone size come from that table. The sample has over 50,000 clones, 70% to 90% seen once. Everyone who took part was about 18 to 90 years old, and they came from 24 US areas. The chain carries TRBV28 and TRBJ1-1; 8 nucleotides line up with TRBD1. This receptor was taken from a woman aged 40 to 50 with acute COVID-19. Material for sequencing was PBMCs or T cells enriched from blood (not recorded which). CDR3 protein: CATSEPTGVTTEAFF. DNA for the CDR3: TGTGCCACCTCAGAACCGACAGGGGTTACGACTGAAGCTTTCTTT.